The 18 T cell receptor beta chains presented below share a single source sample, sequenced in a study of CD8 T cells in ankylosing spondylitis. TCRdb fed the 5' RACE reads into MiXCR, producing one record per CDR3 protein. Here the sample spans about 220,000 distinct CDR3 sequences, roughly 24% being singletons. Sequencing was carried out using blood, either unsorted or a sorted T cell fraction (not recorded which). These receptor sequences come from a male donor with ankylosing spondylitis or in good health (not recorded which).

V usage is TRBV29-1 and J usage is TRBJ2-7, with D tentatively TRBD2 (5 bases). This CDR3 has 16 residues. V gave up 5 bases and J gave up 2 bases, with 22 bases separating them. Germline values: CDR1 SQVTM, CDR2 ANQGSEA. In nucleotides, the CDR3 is TGCAGCGTTAGGTGGTTAGAGGACTTGTCGCCCTACGAGCAGTACTTC. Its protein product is CSVRWLEDLSPYEQYF.

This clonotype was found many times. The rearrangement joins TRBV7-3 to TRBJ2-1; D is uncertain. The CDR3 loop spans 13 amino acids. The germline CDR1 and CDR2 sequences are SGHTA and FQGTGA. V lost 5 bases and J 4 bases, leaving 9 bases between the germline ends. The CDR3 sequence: CASSKGRYNEQFF. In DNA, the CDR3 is TGTGCCAGCAGCAAAGGACGATACAATGAGCAGTTCTTC.

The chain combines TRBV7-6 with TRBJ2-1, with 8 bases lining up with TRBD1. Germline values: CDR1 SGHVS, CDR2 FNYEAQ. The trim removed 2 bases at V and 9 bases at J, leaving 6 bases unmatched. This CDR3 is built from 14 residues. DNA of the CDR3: TGTGCCAGCAGCTTACCTAACAGGGGGAGTGAGCAGTTCTTC. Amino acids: CASSLPNRGSEQFF.

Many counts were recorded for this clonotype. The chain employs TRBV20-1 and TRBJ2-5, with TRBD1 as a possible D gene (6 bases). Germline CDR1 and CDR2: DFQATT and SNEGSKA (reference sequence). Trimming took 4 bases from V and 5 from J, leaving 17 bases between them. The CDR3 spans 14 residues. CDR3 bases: TGCAGTGCTATCTCCTCAGGGGTGGAGGAGACCCAGTACTTC. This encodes CSAISSGVEETQYF.

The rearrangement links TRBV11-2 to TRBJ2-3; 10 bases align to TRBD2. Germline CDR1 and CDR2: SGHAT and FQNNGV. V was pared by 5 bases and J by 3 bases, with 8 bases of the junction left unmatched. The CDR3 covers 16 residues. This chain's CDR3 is CASSRFLAGETDTQYF. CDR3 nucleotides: TGTGCCAGCAGCCGTTTCCTAGCGGGAGAAACAGATACGCAGTATTTT.

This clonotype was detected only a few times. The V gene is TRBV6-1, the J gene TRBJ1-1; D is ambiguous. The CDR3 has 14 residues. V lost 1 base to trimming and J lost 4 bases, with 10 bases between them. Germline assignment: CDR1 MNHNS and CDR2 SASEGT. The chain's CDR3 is CASSEVGVSTEAFF. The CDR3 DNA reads TGTGCCAGCAGTGAAGTTGGTGTTAGCACTGAAGCTTTCTTT.

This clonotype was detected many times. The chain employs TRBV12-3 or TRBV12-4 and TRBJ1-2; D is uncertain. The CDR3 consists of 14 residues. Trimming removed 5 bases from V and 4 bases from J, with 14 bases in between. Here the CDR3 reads CASSQSPGGYGYTF. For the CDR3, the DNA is TGTGCCAGCAGTCAAAGCCCCGGTGGCTATGGCTACACCTTC.

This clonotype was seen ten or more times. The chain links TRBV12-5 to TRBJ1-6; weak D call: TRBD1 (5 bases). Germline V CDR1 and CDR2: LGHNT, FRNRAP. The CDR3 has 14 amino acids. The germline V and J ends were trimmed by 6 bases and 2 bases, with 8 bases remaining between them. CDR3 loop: CASGLTAYNSPLHF. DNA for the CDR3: TGTGCTAGTGGCTTGACAGCCTATAATTCACCCCTCCACTTT.

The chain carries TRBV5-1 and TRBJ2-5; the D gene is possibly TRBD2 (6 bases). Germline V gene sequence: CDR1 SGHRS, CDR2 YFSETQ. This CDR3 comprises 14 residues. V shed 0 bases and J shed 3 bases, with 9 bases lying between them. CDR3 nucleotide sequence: TGCGCCAGCAGCTTGGCGGGGGTTGAAGAGACCCAGTACTTC. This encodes CASSLAGVEETQYF.

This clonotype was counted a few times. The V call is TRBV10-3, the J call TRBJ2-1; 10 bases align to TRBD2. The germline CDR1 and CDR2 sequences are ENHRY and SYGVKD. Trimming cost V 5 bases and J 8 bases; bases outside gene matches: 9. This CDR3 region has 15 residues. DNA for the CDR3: TGTGCCATCAGTTCGGGCAGCGGGAGGGCCTATGAGCAGTTCTTC. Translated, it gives CAISSGSGRAYEQFF.

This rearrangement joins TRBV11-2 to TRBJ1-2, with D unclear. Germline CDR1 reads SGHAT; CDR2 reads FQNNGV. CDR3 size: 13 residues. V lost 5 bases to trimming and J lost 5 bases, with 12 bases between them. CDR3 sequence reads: CASSPSSYYGYTF. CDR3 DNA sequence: TGTGCCAGCAGCCCCTCCAGCTATTATGGCTACACCTTC.

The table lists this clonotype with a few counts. The CDR3 coding sequence is TGTGCCAGCAGTCAGGGCGGGAGGGCCACCGGGGAGCTGTTTTTT. Translated, it gives CASSQGGRATGELFF. The gene calls are TRBV6-1 and TRBJ2-2, with TRBD2 matching 9 bases. CDR3 size: 15 residues. The germline V gene has CDR1 MNHNS and CDR2 SASEGT. V gave up 5 bases and J gave up 4 bases; unmatched junction bases: 5.

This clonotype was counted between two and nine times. The CDR3 region is CSARDAASSYNEQFF. In DNA, the CDR3 is TGCAGTGCTAGAGATGCGGCTAGCTCCTACAATGAGCAGTTCTTC. The rearrangement links TRBV20-1 to TRBJ2-1, with D unresolved. From germline, CDR1 is DFQATT and CDR2 SNEGSKA (reference sequence). Between the trimmed V and J ends, which lost 0 bases and 0 bases, there was a span of 9 bases. CDR3 length: 15 residues.

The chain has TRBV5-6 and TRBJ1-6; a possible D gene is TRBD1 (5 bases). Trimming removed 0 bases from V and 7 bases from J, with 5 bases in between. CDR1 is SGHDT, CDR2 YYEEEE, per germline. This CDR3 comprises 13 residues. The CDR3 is CASSLGDNSPLHF. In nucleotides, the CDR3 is TGTGCCAGCAGCTTGGGGGACAATTCACCCCTCCACTTT.

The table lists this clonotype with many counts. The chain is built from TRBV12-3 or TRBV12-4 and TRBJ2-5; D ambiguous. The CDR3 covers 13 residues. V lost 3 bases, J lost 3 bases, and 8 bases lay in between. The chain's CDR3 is CASSLVPEETQYF. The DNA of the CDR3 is TGTGCCAGCAGTTTGGTCCCGGAAGAGACCCAGTACTTC.

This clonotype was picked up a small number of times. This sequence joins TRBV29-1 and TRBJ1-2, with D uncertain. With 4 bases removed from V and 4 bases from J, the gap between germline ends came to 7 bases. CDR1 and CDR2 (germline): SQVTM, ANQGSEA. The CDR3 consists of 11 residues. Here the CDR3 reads CSVAVIYGYTF. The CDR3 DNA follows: TGCAGCGTTGCTGTCATCTATGGCTACACCTTC.

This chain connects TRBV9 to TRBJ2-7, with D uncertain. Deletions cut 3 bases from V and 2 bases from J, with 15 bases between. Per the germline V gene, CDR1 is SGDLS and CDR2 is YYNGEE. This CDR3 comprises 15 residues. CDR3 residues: CASSDVAAWTYEQYF. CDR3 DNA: TGTGCCAGCAGCGATGTCGCGGCCTGGACCTACGAGCAGTACTTC. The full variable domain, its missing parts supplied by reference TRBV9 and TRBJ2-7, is DSGVTQTPKHLITATGQRVTLRCSPRSGDLSVYWYQQSLDQGLQFLIQYYNGEERAKGNILERFSAQQFPDLHSELNLSSLELGDSALYFCASSDVAAWTYEQYFGPGTRLTVT.

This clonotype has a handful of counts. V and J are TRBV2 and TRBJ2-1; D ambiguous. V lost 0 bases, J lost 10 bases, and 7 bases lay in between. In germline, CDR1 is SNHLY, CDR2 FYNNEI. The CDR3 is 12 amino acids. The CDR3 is CASSEAIAEQFF. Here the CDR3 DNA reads TGTGCCAGCAGTGAAGCTATAGCCGAGCAGTTCTTC.